This note documents a single T cell receptor beta chain sequence. The target antigen is unknown. This CDR3 is 15 amino acids long. Germline V CDR1 and CDR2: SGHAT, FQNNGV. The V end was cut by 5 bases, the J end by 0 bases, with 11 bases between. TCRs were sequenced from three patients responding to pembrolizumab. Sequencing used immunoSEQ multiplex PCR; TCRdb keeps in-frame clones, though not all of them. The sample records about 68,000 clones, more than 75% being singletons. The sample comes from a study of PD-1 blockade in mismatch repair-deficient tumors. Findings of the study overall: Rapid post-treatment expansion, then contraction, generally preceding radiologic response, marked tumor-resident clones.

The J gene is TRBJ2-1, the V gene TRBV11-2; no reliable D call. The material sequenced was peripheral blood, taken 2 weeks after starting pembrolizumab. This clonotype originated in an adult with mismatch repair-deficient cancer. The CDR3 loop reads CASSVDASSYNEQFF. The CDR3 region has the DNA TGTGCCAGCAGCGTGGACGCAAGCTCCTACAATGAGCAGTTCTTC.